Shown below are 4 T cell receptor beta chains from a single sample sequenced in a study of tumor and adjacent non-tumor tissue in lung cancer. No cell sorting was done before RNA was extracted from the tissue. TCRbeta libraries were built with three rounds of nested PCR, modified from ARM-PCR. MiXCR, run by TCRdb on the multiplex PCR reads, gives a single entry per CDR3 protein. There are tens of thousands of distinct CDR3 sequences in the sample; less than 75% occur only once, and about 17% lies in the top ten. Sequences were obtained from lung tumor tissue. These receptors were obtained from a man between 60 and 75 years old with non-small cell lung cancer.

As concerns this clonotype: The junction departs from the called germline gene at one end, perhaps through a read error. The chain has TRBV29-1 and TRBJ1-1, with TRBD1 identical over 12 bases. The V gene's germline CDR1 is SQVTM and CDR2 ANQGSEA. The CDR3 loop spans 14 amino acids. CDR3 coding DNA: TGTAGCGTTCCGGGACAGGGGGCGCTTACTGAAGCTTCCTTT. Protein sequence: CSVPGQGALTEASF.

This chain joins TRBV4-2 and TRBJ1-1; D not certain. The CDR3 is made up of 14 amino acids. Trimming pared 6 bases from V and 1 base from J, leaving 12 bases between. Germline CDR1 and CDR2: LGHNA and YNFKEQ. CDR3 residues: CASSRHHENTEAFF. DNA for the CDR3: TGTGCCAGCAGTCGACACCATGAGAACACTGAAGCTTTCTTT.

The rearrangement joins TRBV11-3 to TRBJ2-1, with TRBD2 identical over 9 bases. CDR1 and CDR2 (germline): SGHNT, YENEEA. The CDR3 is made up of 18 amino acids. Germline trimming cut 0 bases from V and 16 bases from J; bases unmatched to any gene: 22. CDR3 DNA: TGTGCCAGCAGCTTAGATAAGAGACTAGCGGCCTCCTACGATGAGCGTTTCTTC. It specifies CASSLDKRLAASYDERFF.

The table lists this clonotype with many counts. This chain connects TRBV20-1 to TRBJ1-1; D call uncertain. The CDR3 loop spans 11 amino acids. V lost 6 bases to trimming and J lost 3 bases, with 8 bases between them. Germline CDR1 is DFQATT and CDR2 is SNEGSKA (reference sequence). The CDR3 nucleotides read TGCAGTGCCCCCGGGCACACTGAAGCTTTCTTT. Its translation is CSAPGHTEAFF.